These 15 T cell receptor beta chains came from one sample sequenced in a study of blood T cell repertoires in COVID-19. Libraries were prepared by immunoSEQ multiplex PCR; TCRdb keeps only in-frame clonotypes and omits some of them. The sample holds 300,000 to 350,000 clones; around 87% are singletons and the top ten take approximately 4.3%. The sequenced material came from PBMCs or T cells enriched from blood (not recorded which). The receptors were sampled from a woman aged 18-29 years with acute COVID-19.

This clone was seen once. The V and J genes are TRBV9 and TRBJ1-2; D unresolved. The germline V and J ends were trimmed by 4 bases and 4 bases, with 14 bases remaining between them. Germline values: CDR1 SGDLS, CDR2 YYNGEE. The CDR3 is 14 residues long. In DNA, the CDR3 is TGTGCCAGCAGCCCCGGGTCGAGCCTCTATGGCTACACCTTC. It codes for CASSPGSSLYGYTF.

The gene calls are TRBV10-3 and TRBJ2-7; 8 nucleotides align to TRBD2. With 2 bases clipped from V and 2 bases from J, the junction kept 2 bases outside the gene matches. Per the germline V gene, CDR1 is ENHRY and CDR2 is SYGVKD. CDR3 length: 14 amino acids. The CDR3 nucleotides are TGTGCCATCAGTGAGGGTAGCGGGGCCTACGAGCAGTACTTC. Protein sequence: CAISEGSGAYEQYF.

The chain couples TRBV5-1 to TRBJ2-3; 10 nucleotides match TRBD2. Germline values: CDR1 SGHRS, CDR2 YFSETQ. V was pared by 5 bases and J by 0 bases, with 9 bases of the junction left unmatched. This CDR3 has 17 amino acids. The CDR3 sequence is CASRRLAGDTSTDTQYF. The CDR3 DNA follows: TGCGCCAGCAGGCGGCTAGCGGGGGATACTAGCACAGATACGCAGTATTTT.

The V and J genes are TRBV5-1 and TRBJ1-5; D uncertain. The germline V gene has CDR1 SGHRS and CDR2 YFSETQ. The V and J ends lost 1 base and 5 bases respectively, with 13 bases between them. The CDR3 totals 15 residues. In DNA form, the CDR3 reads TGCGCCAGCAGCTTGTACGGGATCGGGGATCAGCCCCAGCATTTT. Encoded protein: CASSLYGIGDQPQHF.

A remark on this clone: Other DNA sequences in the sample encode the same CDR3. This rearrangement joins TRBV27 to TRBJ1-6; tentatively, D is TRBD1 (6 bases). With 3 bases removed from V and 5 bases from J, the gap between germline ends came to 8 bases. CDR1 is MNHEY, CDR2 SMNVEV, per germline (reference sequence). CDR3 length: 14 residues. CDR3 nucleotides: TGTGCCAGCAGTTTGTACAGGGATAATTCACCCCTCCACTTT. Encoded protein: CASSLYRDNSPLHF.

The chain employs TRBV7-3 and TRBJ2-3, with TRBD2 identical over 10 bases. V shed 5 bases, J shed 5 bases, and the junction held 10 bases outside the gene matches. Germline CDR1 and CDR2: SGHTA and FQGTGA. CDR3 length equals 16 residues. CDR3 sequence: CASSPRASGSGDTQYF. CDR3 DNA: TGTGCCAGCAGCCCTCGGGCTAGCGGGAGTGGAGATACGCAGTATTTT.

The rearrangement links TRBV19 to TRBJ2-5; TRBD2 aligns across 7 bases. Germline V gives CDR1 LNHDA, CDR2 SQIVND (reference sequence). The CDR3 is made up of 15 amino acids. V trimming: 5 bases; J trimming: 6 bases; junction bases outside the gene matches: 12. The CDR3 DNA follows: TGTGCCAGTAGTCCCATAGCGGGCGGCGTAAAGACCCAGTACTTC. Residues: CASSPIAGGVKTQYF.

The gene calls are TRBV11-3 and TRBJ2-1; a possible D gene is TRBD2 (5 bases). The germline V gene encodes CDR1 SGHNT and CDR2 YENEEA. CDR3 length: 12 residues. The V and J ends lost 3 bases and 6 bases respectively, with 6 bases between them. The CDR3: CASSLGSNEQFF. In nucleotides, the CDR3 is TGTGCCAGCAGCTTGGGGAGCAATGAGCAGTTCTTC.

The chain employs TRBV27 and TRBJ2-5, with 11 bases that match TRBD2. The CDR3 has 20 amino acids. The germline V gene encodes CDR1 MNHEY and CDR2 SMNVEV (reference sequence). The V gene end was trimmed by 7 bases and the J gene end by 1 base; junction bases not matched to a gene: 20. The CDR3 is CASKRTALAGEGGGQETQYF. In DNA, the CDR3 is TGTGCCAGCAAACGAACCGCACTAGCGGGAGAGGGGGGCGGCCAAGAGACCCAGTACTTC.

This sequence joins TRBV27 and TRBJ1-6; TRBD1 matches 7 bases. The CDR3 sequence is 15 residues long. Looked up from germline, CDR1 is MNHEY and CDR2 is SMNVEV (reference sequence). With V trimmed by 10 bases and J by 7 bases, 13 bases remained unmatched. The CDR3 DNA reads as TGTGCCACCCGCGGGCAGACAGGGCCGAATTCACCCCTCCACTTT. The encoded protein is CATRGQTGPNSPLHF.

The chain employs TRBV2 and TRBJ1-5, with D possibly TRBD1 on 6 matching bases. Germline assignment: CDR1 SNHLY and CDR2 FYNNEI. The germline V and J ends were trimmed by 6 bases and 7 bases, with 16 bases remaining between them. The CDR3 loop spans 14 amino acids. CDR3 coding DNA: TGTGCCAGCAGCCAAGCTGGGGGCTGGCAGCCCCAGCATTTT. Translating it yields CASSQAGGWQPQHF.

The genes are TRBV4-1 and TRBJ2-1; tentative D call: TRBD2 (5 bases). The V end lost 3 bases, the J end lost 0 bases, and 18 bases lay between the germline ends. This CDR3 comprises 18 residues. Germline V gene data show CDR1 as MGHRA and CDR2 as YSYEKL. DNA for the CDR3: TGCGCCAGCAGCCAGCGGGTTCGGCCTGAATGCTCCTACAATGAGCAGTTCTTC. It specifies CASSQRVRPECSYNEQFF.

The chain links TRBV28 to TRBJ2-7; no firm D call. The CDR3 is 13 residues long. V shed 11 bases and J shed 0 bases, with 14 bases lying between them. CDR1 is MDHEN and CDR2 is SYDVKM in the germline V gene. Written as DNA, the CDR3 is TGTGCCTCCCGGATGTGGAGCTCCTACGAGCAGTACTTC. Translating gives CASRMWSSYEQYF. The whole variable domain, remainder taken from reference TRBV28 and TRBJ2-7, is DVKVTQSSRYLVKRTGEKVFLECVQDMDHENMFWYRQDPGLGLRLIYFSYDVKMKEKGDIPEGYSVSREKKERFSLILESASTNQTSMYLCASRMWSSYEQYFGPGTRLTVT.

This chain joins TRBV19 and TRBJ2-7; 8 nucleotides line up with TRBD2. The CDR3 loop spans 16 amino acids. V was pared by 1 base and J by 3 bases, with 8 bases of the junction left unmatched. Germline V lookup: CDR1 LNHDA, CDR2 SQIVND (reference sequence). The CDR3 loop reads CASSIAGAGLGYEQYF. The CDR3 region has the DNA TGTGCCAGTAGTATAGCGGGGGCGGGACTAGGCTACGAGCAGTACTTC.

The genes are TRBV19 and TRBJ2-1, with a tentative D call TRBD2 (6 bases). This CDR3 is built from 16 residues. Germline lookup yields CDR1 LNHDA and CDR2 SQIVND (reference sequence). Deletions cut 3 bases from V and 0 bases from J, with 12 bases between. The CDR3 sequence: CASSILDGSSYNEQFF. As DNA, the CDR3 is TGTGCCAGTAGTATCTTAGACGGGAGCTCCTACAATGAGCAGTTCTTC.